This T cell receptor (beta chain) was profiled in a study of cytomegalovirus exposure and HLA in healthy donors. Findings of the study overall: Several V segments, TRBV6-2 and TRBV6-3 among them, could not be told apart and were dropped.

Germline V CDR1 and CDR2: MNHEY, SMNVEV (reference sequence). The V and J ends lost 3 bases and 5 bases respectively, with 11 bases between them. The CDR3 is 14 residues long. A multiplex PCR was run with 60 Vbeta primers and 13 Jbeta primers. Repertoires were generated with immunoSEQ multiplex PCR, while TCRdb's copy carries only in-frame clones and drops some. This table holds 100,000 to 150,000 clones, over 80% found once. In the case of this clone: Its antigen is still unknown.

The sample was PBMCs. The clonotype comes from a man younger than 35 in good health and CMV-seropositive. V is TRBV27 and J is TRBJ1-5, with D perhaps TRBD1 (6 bases). CDR3: CASSLTGPHQPQHF. Here the CDR3 DNA reads TGTGCCAGCAGTTTGACAGGTCCCCATCAGCCCCAGCATTTT.